This paragraph reports one TCR beta chain. Its specificity is unknown. Around day 10 of culture, CD4+ T cells were separated out. Of the BNT162b2 and mRNA-1273 vaccines, participants received two doses of one or the other. In the vaccine recipients, nucleocapsid antibodies were negative and there was no prior SARS-CoV-2 infection. These data come from a study of vaccination effects on CD4 cells after COVID-19. Study summary: Post-vaccine draws lagged the second dose by a median of 72 days. Peptides at around 9.9 ug/ml and IL-2 at around 9.3 IU/ml were added to around 2 million PBMC per well.

Clones were sequenced by immunoSEQ multiplex PCR, and TCRdb holds only the in-frame ones, with some missing. The data hold tens of thousands of clones, with around 85% observed a single time. Findings of the study overall: Late in the post-vaccination period, infection-induced and vaccine-induced clones underwent marked clonal contraction.

From germline, CDR1 is GTSNPN and CDR2 SVGIG (reference sequence). V shed 0 bases, J shed 8 bases, and the junction held 12 bases outside the gene matches. The CDR3 is 16 amino acids. The J gene is TRBJ2-1, the V gene TRBV30, with 8 bases aligning to TRBD1. This specimen consisted of CD4+ T cells from PBMCs cultured without peptide, obtained after COVID-19 vaccination. The TCR originated in a human donor who received a COVID-19 vaccine. The CDR3 region is CAWSVQKDREFDEQFF. The CDR3 DNA follows: TGTGCCTGGAGTGTACAGAAGGACAGGGAATTCGATGAGCAGTTCTTC.